Below, 21 T cell receptor beta chains from the same sample are listed, as sequenced in a study of TIL therapy for anti-PD-1-resistant metastatic lung cancer (dated by TCRdb to the early 2020s). The immunoSEQ v3 hsTCRB kit was used to amplify TCR beta CDR3 regions from genomic DNA through bias-controlled multiplex PCR. TCRdb took this table from immuneACCESS and kept in-frame rearrangements with V and J called. Such tables lack part of the clones; where checked against another copy, unresolved V genes explain under half of the gap, and the rest is unexplained. For this sample the table gives about 59,000 clones, of which more than 60% were detected only once. The top ten constitute less than 2% of the sample. The sample's time point label, decoded: pre-treatment sample, taken before nivolumab and TIL therapy. Sequencing was performed on blood, taken at baseline. The receptors come from a person between 25 and 79 years old with non-small cell lung cancer.

V gene TRBV7-3 combines with J gene TRBJ2-3; 10 bases map to TRBD2. The germline V gene has CDR1 SGHTA and CDR2 FQGTGA. V shed 3 bases, J shed 0 bases, and the junction held 9 bases outside the gene matches. The CDR3 length is 18 residues. The CDR3 here is CASSFSVLAGASTDTQYF. The CDR3 nucleotides read TGTGCCAGCAGCTTCTCGGTCCTAGCGGGAGCGAGCACAGATACGCAGTATTTT.

The gene calls are TRBV27 and TRBJ2-3; 7 nucleotides align to TRBD1. Germline lookup yields CDR1 MNHEY and CDR2 SMNVEV (reference sequence). The CDR3 is 14 amino acids. The V gene end was trimmed by 5 bases and the J gene end by 4 bases; junction bases not matched to a gene: 6. Written as DNA, the CDR3 is TGTGCCAGCAGTCCTCACAGGGGATCAGATACGCAGTATTTT. Translating it yields CASSPHRGSDTQYF.

The chain carries TRBV28 and TRBJ1-1; D gene uncertain. V dropped 2 bases and J dropped 9 bases, with 10 bases sitting between them. Germline V gene sequence: CDR1 MDHEN, CDR2 SYDVKM. The CDR3 has 12 amino acids. The CDR3 DNA follows: TGTGCCAGCAGTTTAGCGGGAGGGCAAGCTTTCTTT. It specifies CASSLAGGQAFF.

The chain employs TRBV7-2 and TRBJ2-1; D may correspond to TRBD1 or TRBD2 (5 bases each). Trimming removed 1 base from V and 7 bases from J, with 14 bases in between. CDR1 SGHTA and CDR2 FQGNSA come from the germline V gene. The CDR3 length is 15 residues. The CDR3 sequence: CASSLEVARENEQFF. CDR3 sequence (DNA): TGTGCCAGCAGCTTAGAGGTCGCCAGGGAGAATGAGCAGTTCTTC.

The chain joins TRBV4-1 to TRBJ1-4, with D unresolved. CDR1 and CDR2 from the germline V gene are MGHRA and YSYEKL. Trimming removed 4 bases at V and 6 bases at J, with 15 bases between. The CDR3 extends over 15 amino acids. CDR3 sequence: CASSPRQMVYEKLFF. The CDR3 DNA is TGCGCCAGCAGCCCAAGGCAAATGGTTTATGAAAAACTGTTTTTT.

The V gene is TRBV5-8, the J gene TRBJ1-1, with 8 bases that match TRBD1. V was clipped by 2 bases and J by 7 bases; unmatched bases: 7. This CDR3 has 14 amino acids. In germline, CDR1 is SGHTS, CDR2 YDEGEE. CDR3 in amino acids: CASSFIRGTGEAFF. CDR3 DNA: TGTGCCAGCAGCTTCATCCGCGGGACAGGTGAAGCTTTCTTT.

This sequence joins TRBV28 and TRBJ2-7; 7 nucleotides align to TRBD1. Germline V gives CDR1 MDHEN, CDR2 SYDVKM. This CDR3 region has 16 residues. The junction had 21 bases not matched to a gene; V was cut back by 7 bases and J by 9 bases. In DNA form, the CDR3 reads TGTGCCAGCATATATGGGACAGCGCAAGCCTACGATGGGCAGTACTTC. Protein product: CASIYGTAQAYDGQYF.

This clone showed up just a few times. The chain joins TRBV4-3 to TRBJ1-4; 8 bases are a match to TRBD1. CDR1 LGHNA and CDR2 YSLEER come from the germline V gene. The CDR3 is 15 residues long. V lost 1 base, J lost 8 bases, and 6 bases stayed unmatched. The CDR3: CASSQVGQGNEKLFF. The CDR3 DNA reads TGCGCCAGCAGCCAAGTTGGACAGGGTAACGAAAAACTGTTTTTT.

The CDR3 sequence: CASSQERGRGESGELFF. The CDR3 region has the DNA TGCGCCAGCAGCCAAGAAAGAGGCCGGGGGGAGTCCGGGGAGCTGTTTTTT. The chain links TRBV4-3 to TRBJ2-2, with 7 bases identical to TRBD2. Germline loops: CDR1 LGHNA, CDR2 YSLEER. V dropped 0 bases and J dropped 6; count of bases not matched to a gene: 10. CDR3 size: 17 residues.

The chain's CDR3 is CASSRSGGANTQYF. The CDR3, as DNA: TGTGCCAGCAGCCGTAGCGGGGGGGCAAATACGCAGTATTTT. The J gene is TRBJ2-3, the V gene TRBV7-2, with 11 positions matching TRBD2. Germline CDR1 reads SGHTA; CDR2 reads FQGNSA. The CDR3 has 14 residues. With 5 bases clipped from V and 7 bases from J, the junction kept 5 bases outside the gene matches.

This clone was seen only a few times. The CDR3 DNA reads TGTGCCAGCCGCGGGCAGGGGGACACTGAAGCTTTCTTT. Amino acid sequence: CASRGQGDTEAFF. This rearrangement joins TRBV2 to TRBJ1-1, with 7 bases aligning to TRBD1. The ends lost 8 bases at V and 3 bases at J; junction bases unmatched: 6. CDR3 length: 13 amino acids. Germline CDR1 reads SNHLY; CDR2 reads FYNNEI. Full variable domain (remainder filled in from reference TRBV2 and TRBJ1-1): EPEVTQTPSHQVTQMGQEVILRCVPISNHLYFYWYRQILGQKVEFLVSFYNNEISEKSEIFDDQFSVERPDGSNFTLKIRSTKLEDSAMYFCASRGQGDTEAFFGQGTRLTVV.

The DNA for the CDR3 is TGTGCCAGCAGCGTAGTGTCGCGACCATATACGCAGTATTTT. Protein sequence: CASSVVSRPYTQYF. The J gene is TRBJ2-3, the V gene TRBV9; D gene unclear. Trimming removed 0 bases from V and 7 bases from J, with 12 bases in between. In germline, CDR1 is SGDLS, CDR2 YYNGEE. CDR3 length equals 14 residues. The variable domain in full, completed from reference TRBV9 and TRBJ2-3, reads DSGVTQTPKHLITATGQRVTLRCSPRSGDLSVYWYQQSLDQGLQFLIQYYNGEERAKGNILERFSAQQFPDLHSELNLSSLELGDSALYFCASSVVSRPYTQYFGPGTRLTVL.

The chain couples TRBV11-3 to TRBJ2-1; 7 bases line up with TRBD1. CDR1 SGHNT and CDR2 YENEEA come from the germline V gene. The ends lost 7 bases at V and 4 bases at J; junction bases unmatched: 10. CDR3 size: 15 residues. The CDR3 loop reads CASTPPGGKYNEQFF. The CDR3 DNA sequence: TGTGCCAGCACTCCGCCAGGGGGAAAGTACAATGAGCAGTTCTTC.

The gene calls are TRBV6-1 and TRBJ2-7, with a weak D call TRBD2 (5 bases). Trimming left V 4 bases short and J 3 bases short, with 10 bases between. Germline loops: CDR1 MNHNS, CDR2 SASEGT. The CDR3 has 13 residues. CDR3 nucleotide sequence: TGTGCCAGCAGTGTCGAGAGGGTCTACGAGCAGTACTTC. It encodes CASSVERVYEQYF.

The chain has TRBV5-1 and TRBJ2-7; the D gene is possibly TRBD2 (6 bases). From germline, CDR1 is SGHRS and CDR2 YFSETQ. The CDR3 length is 15 residues. The V end was cut by 1 base, the J end by 5 bases, with 16 bases between. Here the CDR3 reads CASSLLETGGHEQYF. CDR3 in DNA: TGCGCCAGCAGCTTGCTCGAGACCGGGGGTCACGAGCAGTACTTC.

The chain links TRBV11-2 to TRBJ2-3; 10 nucleotides agree with TRBD2. V gave up 6 bases and J gave up 5 bases; unmatched junction bases: 14. Germline V gene sequence: CDR1 SGHAT, CDR2 FQNNGV. This CDR3 has 17 amino acids. The CDR3 protein is CASRGGTGTSDGDTQYF. The CDR3 DNA sequence: TGTGCCAGCAGGGGGGGAACCGGGACTAGCGATGGAGATACGCAGTATTTT.

V and J are TRBV28 and TRBJ2-7, with TRBD2 identical over 14 bases. After removal of 1 base from V and 3 bases from J, the junction contained 2 bases not matched to a gene. This CDR3 is built from 16 residues. Per the germline V gene, CDR1 is MDHEN and CDR2 is SYDVKM. CDR3 sequence (DNA): TGTGCCAGCAGTTTATTAGGGACTAGCGGGGGCTACGAGCAGTACTTC. Residues: CASSLLGTSGGYEQYF.

The V and J genes are TRBV2 and TRBJ1-4; 12 nucleotides match TRBD1. The CDR3 has 18 residues. V dropped 6 bases and J dropped 3; count of bases not matched to a gene: 11. The V gene's germline CDR1 is SNHLY and CDR2 FYNNEI. This chain's CDR3 is CASSGLGDRGPANEKLFF. The CDR3 DNA reads as TGTGCCAGCAGCGGACTCGGGGACAGGGGGCCTGCTAATGAAAAACTGTTTTTT. The variable domain in full, completed from reference TRBV2 and TRBJ1-4, reads EPEVTQTPSHQVTQMGQEVILRCVPISNHLYFYWYRQILGQKVEFLVSFYNNEISEKSEIFDDQFSVERPDGSNFTLKIRSTKLEDSAMYFCASSGLGDRGPANEKLFFGSGTQLSVL.

This clone was observed a handful of times. J is TRBJ2-7 and V is TRBV27, with D possibly being TRBD1 or TRBD2 (5 bases each). Per germline, CDR1 MNHEY and CDR2 SMNVEV (reference sequence). The CDR3 is 14 amino acids. V shed 4 bases and J shed 3 bases, with 13 bases lying between them. CDR3 protein: CASSSSGTHYEQYF. The CDR3 DNA follows: TGTGCCAGCAGTTCTTCCGGGACCCACTACGAGCAGTACTTC.

This sequence joins TRBV30 and TRBJ2-2; D is ambiguous. V was trimmed by 7 bases and J by 3 bases, leaving 21 bases between them. The CDR3 is 16 residues long. CDR1 and CDR2 from the germline V gene are GTSNPN and SVGIG (reference sequence). The CDR3 reads CASSPPTNRHTGELFF. The CDR3 bases are TGTGCCTCGTCGCCCCCTACCAACCGACACACCGGGGAGCTGTTTTTT.

The rearrangement joins TRBV7-3 to TRBJ2-1; 7 bases fit TRBD1. Germline values: CDR1 SGHTA, CDR2 FQGTGA. V lost 5 bases and J lost 2; bases outside the gene matches: 6. This CDR3 spans 15 amino acids. Here the CDR3 DNA reads TGTGCCAGCAGCCAAGGGACAGCTCCCTACAATGAGCAGTTCTTC. It is translated as CASSQGTAPYNEQFF. The whole variable domain, remainder taken from reference TRBV7-3 and TRBJ2-1, is GAGVSQTPSNKVTEKGKYVELRCDPISGHTALYWYRQSLGQGPEFLIYFQGTGAADDSGLPNDRFFAVRPEGSVSTLKIQRTERGDSAVYLCASSQGTAPYNEQFFGPGTRLTVL.